A selection of T cell receptor beta chains follows, all from one sample in a study of blood T cell repertoires in COVID-19. The protocol was immunoSEQ multiplex PCR, while the TCRdb copy is restricted to in-frame clones and leaves out a portion. The table shows around 200,000 clones, with approximately 84% occurring only once. The sequenced sample was peripheral blood. All receptors come from a human donor with acute or convalescent COVID-19. The donor label of this sample is uncertain. The CDR3 runs from the conserved cysteine through the conserved F or W. D genes are given only for firm matches. Expanded clones get a size class; other rows say once, few or many, or leave the size out.

V: TRBV19
J: TRBJ2-7
D: TRBD1
size: .
CDR3: CATRDRGSSYEQYF
DNA: TGTGCCACCAGGGACAGGGGCTCTTCCTACGAGCAGTACTTC

V: TRBV5-8
J: TRBJ2-2
D: .
size: once
CDR3: CASSSLGGGTGELFF
DNA: TGTGCCAGCAGCTCCCTAGGGGGGGGCACCGGGGAGCTGTTTTTT

V: TRBV18
J: TRBJ1-6
D: .
size: .
CDR3: CASSPTTDSSPLHF
DNA: TGTGCCAGCTCACCTACAACCGATTCTTCACCCCTCCACTTT

V: TRBV30
J: TRBJ1-1
D: .
size: .
CDR3: CAWSVRQNTEAFF
DNA: TGTGCCTGGAGTGTAAGACAGAACACTGAAGCTTTCTTT

V: TRBV7-2
J: TRBJ2-6
D: .
size: .
CDR3: CASSQMDRMRGANVLTF
DNA: TGTGCCAGCAGCCAGATGGACAGAATGAGGGGGGCCAACGTCCTGACTTTC

V: TRBV7-3
J: TRBJ2-5
D: TRBD1
size: .
CDR3: CASSLSRGRGETQYF
DNA: TGTGCCAGCAGCTTAAGCAGGGGGCGCGGTGAGACCCAGTACTTC

V: TRBV2
J: TRBJ2-7
D: TRBD2
size: .
CDR3: CASSGWTSGRLSYEQYF
DNA: TGTGCCAGCAGCGGGTGGACTAGCGGGAGGTTAAGCTACGAGCAGTACTTC

V: TRBV5-6
J: TRBJ2-7
D: .
size: few
CDR3: CASSWRGLGDFYEQYF
DNA: TGTGCCAGCAGCTGGCGTGGACTTGGGGATTTCTACGAGCAGTACTTC

V: TRBV5-4
J: TRBJ2-7
D: .
size: .
CDR3: CASSLVGGGNEQYF
DNA: TGTGCCAGCAGCTTGGTTGGAGGGGGCAACGAGCAGTACTTC

V: TRBV27
J: TRBJ1-6
D: .
size: .
CDR3: CASSPHQSRQPLHF
DNA: TGTGCCAGCAGTCCCCACCAGTCTCGTCAACCCCTCCACTTT

V: TRBV15
J: TRBJ2-3
D: .
size: .
CDR3: CATSRDSPPPRTDTQYF
DNA: TGTGCCACCAGCAGAGATTCTCCTCCCCCCCGCACAGATACGCAGTATTTT

V: TRBV5-1
J: TRBJ1-2
D: TRBD1
size: .
CDR3: CASRSGQENYGYTF
DNA: TGCGCCAGCAGATCGGGACAGGAAAACTATGGCTACACCTTC

V: TRBV30
J: TRBJ1-1
D: TRBD1
size: .
CDR3: CAWDRGRGMPEAFF
DNA: TGTGCCTGGGACAGGGGGCGGGGAATGCCTGAAGCTTTCTTT

V: TRBV28
J: TRBJ2-7
D: TRBD1
size: .
CDR3: CASSSPGQSYEQYF
DNA: TGTGCCAGCTCTTCACCGGGACAGTCCTACGAGCAGTACTTC

V: TRBV9
J: TRBJ2-5
D: .
size: .
CDR3: CASSEGGGETQYF
DNA: TGTGCCAGCAGCGAGGGAGGCGGAGAGACCCAGTACTTC

V: TRBV10-3
J: TRBJ1-5
D: .
size: .
CDR3: CAAHSPYSNQPQHF
DNA: TGTGCCGCTCACTCTCCGTATAGCAATCAGCCCCAGCATTTT

V: TRBV10-1
J: TRBJ2-1
D: .
size: few
CDR3: CASSVLPTGNEQFF
DNA: TGCGCCAGCAGTGTTCTCCCCACGGGCAATGAGCAGTTCTTC

V: TRBV3-1/TRBV3-2
J: TRBJ2-7
D: .
size: .
CDR3: CASNAGRSYEQYF
DNA: TGTGCCAGCAACGCAGGGCGCTCCTACGAGCAGTACTTC

V: TRBV5-8
J: TRBJ2-3
D: TRBD2
size: .
CDR3: CASALGVSGSGPTDTQYF
DNA: TGTGCCAGCGCCCTCGGTGTTAGCGGGAGCGGACCCACAGATACGCAGTATTTT

V: TRBV14
J: TRBJ2-7
D: .
size: .
CDR3: CASSQEGQGNRYEQYF
DNA: TGTGCCAGCAGCCAAGAAGGGCAGGGGAATCGCTACGAGCAGTACTTC

V: TRBV3-1/TRBV3-2
J: TRBJ2-3
D: TRBD2
size: few
CDR3: CASSPREGTDTQYF
DNA: TGTGCCAGCAGCCCCCGGGAGGGGACAGATACGCAGTATTTT

V: TRBV28
J: TRBJ2-3
D: .
size: .
CDR3: CASSSPPGDTQYF
DNA: TGTGCCAGCAGTTCCCCCCCGGGAGATACGCAGTATTTT

V: TRBV19
J: TRBJ1-3
D: TRBD1
size: .
CDR3: CASSMAGTGVSGNTIYF
DNA: TGTGCCAGTAGTATGGCCGGGACAGGGGTTTCTGGAAACACCATATATTTT

V: TRBV10-3
J: TRBJ1-2
D: TRBD1
size: .
CDR3: CAINVGQPFYGYTF
DNA: TGTGCCATCAACGTGGGACAGCCCTTCTATGGCTACACCTTC